The 21 T cell receptor beta chains below come from one sample, sequenced in a study of blood T cell repertoires in COVID-19. Libraries were prepared by immunoSEQ multiplex PCR; TCRdb keeps only in-frame clonotypes and omits some of them. The data hold about 250,000 clones, with about 85% observed a single time. The source material was peripheral blood. These receptors were taken from a man in his late teens or twenties with active or convalescent COVID-19.

The rearrangement links TRBV6-1 to TRBJ1-2, with 9 bases matching TRBD1. J lost 4 bases, V lost 4 bases, and 10 bases had no gene match. The CDR3 consists of 16 residues. Germline CDR1 MNHNS, CDR2 SASEGT. CDR3 DNA: TGTGCCAGCAGTGGTACGATGGGACAGGGAGGCTATGGCTACACCTTC. It codes for CASSGTMGQGGYGYTF.

The chain carries TRBV30 and TRBJ2-3; 9 bases are shared with TRBD2. Trimming took 0 bases from V and 5 from J; bases not matched to a gene: 9. This CDR3 spans 16 amino acids. Germline V gene sequence: CDR1 GTSNPN, CDR2 SVGIG (reference sequence). The DNA for the CDR3 is TGTGCCTGGAGTGTATGGGCTAGCGGGGACGGAGATACGCAGTATTTT. Translated: CAWSVWASGDGDTQYF.

This clone was counted once. The gene calls are TRBV28 and TRBJ1-4; TRBD1 aligns across 7 bases. Germline assignment: CDR1 MDHEN and CDR2 SYDVKM. This CDR3 spans 13 amino acids. The ends lost 9 bases at V and 4 bases at J; junction bases unmatched: 5. This CDR3 is CASQGDNNEKLFF. CDR3 sequence (DNA): TGTGCCAGTCAGGGGGATAATAATGAAAAACTGTTTTTT.

This chain uses TRBV9 with TRBJ1-2; D uncertain. The germline V and J ends were trimmed by 3 bases and 5 bases, with 17 bases remaining between them. The CDR3 sequence is 15 residues long. Per germline, CDR1 SGDLS and CDR2 YYNGEE. As DNA, the CDR3 is TGTGCCAGCAGCGAGGCCGGGGAGACTCTTTATGGCTACACCTTC. Translating it yields CASSEAGETLYGYTF.

The rearrangement links TRBV3-1 (or the pseudogene TRBV3-2) to TRBJ2-5; the match to TRBD2 covers 9 bases. The CDR3 length is 19 residues. V trimming: 0 bases; J trimming: 2 bases; junction bases outside the gene matches: 13. Germline V lookup: CDR1 LGHDT, CDR2 YNNKEL (reference sequence). DNA for the CDR3: TGTGCCAGCAGCCAAGATCGGCGGGTCTGCGGGGGGGGTCAAGAGACCCAGTACTTC. Amino acids: CASSQDRRVCGGGQETQYF.

The chain links TRBV4-3 to TRBJ2-5; unclear D gene. Trimming pared 5 bases from V and 0 bases from J, leaving 10 bases between. CDR1 and CDR2 (germline): LGHNA, YSLEER. The CDR3 length is 14 residues. The CDR3 DNA reads as TGCGCCAGCAGCGCCCGACTGTACCAAGAGACCCAGTACTTC. Protein product: CASSARLYQETQYF.

The rearrangement joins TRBV11-2 to TRBJ2-1; D is possibly TRBD2 (6 bases). The V end was cut by 5 bases, the J end by 9 bases, with 11 bases between. This CDR3 region has 12 residues. Germline V gives CDR1 SGHAT, CDR2 FQNNGV. CDR3 in amino acids: CASSTGVGEQFF. For the CDR3, the DNA is TGTGCCAGCAGCACGGGGGTCGGTGAGCAGTTCTTC.

This clone was observed a single time. The gene calls are TRBV11-3 and TRBJ2-3, with D uncertain. From germline, CDR1 is SGHNT and CDR2 YENEEA. The CDR3 is 15 amino acids. Between the trimmed V and J ends, which lost 0 bases and 2 bases, there was a span of 9 bases. CDR3 loop: CASSLDRSPTDTQYF. In nucleotides, the CDR3 is TGTGCCAGCAGCTTAGACCGGAGCCCCACAGATACGCAGTATTTT.

CDR3 nucleotide sequence: TGTGCCAGCTCGCCCTATCCGGGGGAGCTGTTTTTT. Translating gives CASSPYPGELFF. The chain uses TRBV18 and TRBJ2-2; D unclear. Germline V gene data show CDR1 as KGHSH and CDR2 as LQKENI. V gave up 6 bases and J gave up 8 bases, with 10 bases separating them. The CDR3 contains 12 residues.

The genes are TRBV7-9 and TRBJ2-6; perhaps TRBD1 as D (7 bases). Germline CDR1 SEHNR, CDR2 FQNEAQ (reference sequence). The CDR3 loop spans 13 amino acids. Trimming took 4 bases from V and 12 from J, leaving 13 bases between them. The CDR3 nucleotides are TGTGCCAGCAGCTCGCAGGGGGGAGGCGTCCTGACTTTC. It codes for CASSSQGGGVLTF.

The CDR3 DNA reads TGTGCCAGCAGCGTCGGGACAGGGGGCGTAGACACCATATATTTT. Amino acids: CASSVGTGGVDTIYF. This chain joins TRBV9 and TRBJ1-3; 12 bases align to TRBD1. CDR1 and CDR2 (germline): SGDLS, YYNGEE. CDR3 size: 15 residues. V was clipped by 2 bases and J by 8 bases; unmatched bases: 5.

This chain joins TRBV18 and TRBJ2-1; 7 bases match TRBD2. The trim removed 2 bases at V and 0 bases at J, leaving 7 bases unmatched. This CDR3 is built from 17 residues. CDR1 KGHSH and CDR2 LQKENI come from the germline V gene. CDR3 protein: CASSPIGGSVSYNEQFF. In nucleotides, the CDR3 is TGTGCCAGCTCACCAATCGGCGGGAGCGTCTCCTACAATGAGCAGTTCTTC.

V is TRBV5-6 and J is TRBJ2-7; 7 bases line up with TRBD2. The junction had 9 bases not matched to a gene; V was cut back by 5 bases and J by 4 bases. The CDR3 sequence is 14 residues long. The germline CDR1 and CDR2 sequences are SGHDT and YYEEEE. This CDR3 reads CASRYRGEGYEQYF. The CDR3 DNA follows: TGTGCCAGCAGATACCGCGGGGAGGGGTACGAGCAGTACTTC. Full variable domain (outside the CDR3, taken from reference TRBV5-6 and TRBJ2-7): DAGVTQSPTHLIKTRGQQVTLRCSPKSGHDTVSWYQQALGQGPQFIFQYYEEEERQRGNFPDRFSGHQFPNYSSELNVNALLLGDSALYLCASRYRGEGYEQYFGPGTRLTVT.

The chain links TRBV9 to TRBJ1-1; perhaps TRBD1 as D (5 bases). The CDR3 sequence is 15 residues long. Trimming cost V 0 bases and J 1 base, with 10 bases left between them. Germline V lookup: CDR1 SGDLS, CDR2 YYNGEE. CDR3 in DNA: TGTGCCAGCAGCGTAGCCCAAGACAGGAACACTGAAGCTTTCTTT. Translated: CASSVAQDRNTEAFF.

The CDR3 DNA is TGTGCCAGCAGCTTGACCGGGGGGGTGGAAAAACTGTTTTTT. Residues: CASSLTGGVEKLFF. This sequence joins TRBV5-8 and TRBJ1-4; maybe TRBD1 (5 bases). This CDR3 is 14 amino acids long. Germline V gene lookup returns CDR1 SGHTS and CDR2 YDEGEE. V was shortened by 1 base and J by 8 bases, with 12 bases between the two germline ends.

The chain uses TRBV7-9 and TRBJ2-4; TRBD2 might be the D (6 bases). Germline CDR1 reads SEHNR; CDR2 reads FQNEAQ (reference sequence). Trimming shortened V by 5 bases and J by 4 bases, and 15 bases separated the two germline ends. This CDR3 region has 15 residues. The CDR3 protein is CASSPVGTPKNIQYF. CDR3 sequence (DNA): TGTGCCAGCAGCCCCGTCGGGACTCCTAAAAACATTCAGTACTTC.

Regarding this clone: At the DNA level, this CDR3 is encoded by other sequences in the same sample as well. The chain uses TRBV7-3 and TRBJ2-3; 9 bases are shared with TRBD2. The CDR3 is made up of 15 amino acids. V lost 2 bases to trimming and J lost 0 bases; unmatched junction nucleotides: 0. Per the germline V gene, CDR1 is SGHTA and CDR2 is FQGTGA. CDR3 loop: CASSLAGGSTDTQYF. CDR3 nucleotide sequence: TGTGCCAGCAGCTTAGCGGGGGGGAGCACAGATACGCAGTATTTT.

This chain uses TRBV5-4 with TRBJ2-3; 8 bases are shared with TRBD2. The CDR3 covers 14 residues. Looked up from germline, CDR1 is SGHNT and CDR2 is YYREEE (reference sequence). Trimming cost V 4 bases and J 4 bases; bases outside gene matches: 5. The CDR3, as DNA: TGTGCCAGCAGCGCTGGACTAGCTGCAGATACGCAGTATTTT. It specifies CASSAGLAADTQYF.

This chain connects TRBV6-5 to TRBJ1-6, with 8 bases fitting TRBD1. V lost 4 bases and J lost 8; bases outside the gene matches: 7. The CDR3 consists of 15 residues. Germline CDR1 reads MNHEY; CDR2 reads SVGAGI. This chain's CDR3 is CASSSLGQGDSPLHF. CDR3 DNA sequence: TGTGCCAGCAGTTCCTTAGGACAGGGAGATTCACCCCTCCACTTT.

The V and J genes are TRBV4-3 and TRBJ2-4; D not resolved. Trimming removed 1 base at V and 9 bases at J, with 13 bases between. The CDR3 totals 14 residues. Germline CDR1 and CDR2: LGHNA and YSLEER. CDR3 loop: CASSQGLPLRIQYF. CDR3 coding DNA: TGCGCCAGCAGCCAAGGGTTACCTCTGCGCATTCAGTACTTC.

This clone was detected only once. This chain links TRBV9 with TRBJ1-1; D not resolved. CDR1 and CDR2 from the germline V gene are SGDLS and YYNGEE. The CDR3 runs to 13 residues. The V end was cut by 0 bases, the J end by 6 bases, with 9 bases between. The CDR3 spells CASSVDGRAEAFF. CDR3 DNA sequence: TGTGCCAGCAGCGTAGATGGGCGAGCTGAAGCTTTCTTT.